Shown below are 3 T cell receptor beta chains from a single sample sequenced in a study of early T cells in non-severe SARS-CoV-2 infection. TCRdb used MiXCR to reprocess the 5' RACE reads, holding one entry per CDR3 protein. The data contain approximately 75,000 distinct CDR3 sequences, 4.6% of them singletons. The input for sequencing was whole blood, taken at baseline. All receptors derive from an adult who was a healthcare worker with PCR-confirmed SARS-CoV-2 infection or an uninfected control (not recorded which). The donor label of this sample is uncertain.

The rearrangement links TRBV7-9 to TRBJ2-1, with D perhaps matching TRBD1 or TRBD2 (5 bases each). The V and J ends lost 3 bases and 2 bases respectively, with 17 bases between them. Germline CDR1 reads SEHNR; CDR2 reads FQNEAQ (reference sequence). The CDR3 consists of 17 residues. CDR3 protein: CASSFPGRDGAYNEQFF. In nucleotides, the CDR3 is TGTGCCAGCAGCTTCCCCGGAAGGGACGGAGCCTACAATGAGCAGTTCTTC.

Many counts were recorded for this clonotype. V gene TRBV20-1 combines with J gene TRBJ2-3; TRBD2 agrees at 8 bases. The germline V gene encodes CDR1 DFQATT and CDR2 SNEGSKA (reference sequence). The CDR3 loop spans 15 amino acids. Unmatched junction bases numbered 8, after V lost 3 bases and J lost 3 bases. The CDR3 DNA reads as TGCAGTGCTAGGATAGTCCGGGGGGGAACAGATACGCAGTATTTT. This encodes CSARIVRGGTDTQYF.

V gene TRBV4-3 combines with J gene TRBJ2-1; 8 positions match TRBD2. The CDR3 is 15 amino acids. Looked up from germline, CDR1 is LGHNA and CDR2 is YSLEER. Trimming at V came to 0 bases and at J to 7 bases, leaving 5 bases not matched to a gene. The CDR3 bases are TGCGCCAGCAGCCAAGATGAGCGGGGGAGGAATGAGCAGTTCTTC. Its protein is CASSQDERGRNEQFF.